This T cell receptor (beta chain) was sequenced for a study of shared clonotypes between healthy human individuals. There are 16 residues in the CDR3. Germline V lookup: CDR1 SGHAT, CDR2 FQNNGV. V was shortened by 0 bases and J by 5 bases, with 16 bases between the two germline ends. Only in-frame clones appear in the TCRdb table, and some are missing; sequencing was by immunoSEQ multiplex PCR. The repertoire holds hundreds of thousands of clones, with just over 75% as singletons. The sequencing input was PBMCs. The sequence came from a woman in her forties in good health. Some clones in this sample may be carry-over from other donors' samples. This chain joins TRBV11-2 and TRBJ2-5, with D possibly called TRBD1 or TRBD2 (5 bases each). The CDR3 nucleotides are TGTGCCAGCAGCTTAGATCTTGGGACCCGGCGGGAGACCCAGTACTTC. Translated: CASSLDLGTRRETQYF.